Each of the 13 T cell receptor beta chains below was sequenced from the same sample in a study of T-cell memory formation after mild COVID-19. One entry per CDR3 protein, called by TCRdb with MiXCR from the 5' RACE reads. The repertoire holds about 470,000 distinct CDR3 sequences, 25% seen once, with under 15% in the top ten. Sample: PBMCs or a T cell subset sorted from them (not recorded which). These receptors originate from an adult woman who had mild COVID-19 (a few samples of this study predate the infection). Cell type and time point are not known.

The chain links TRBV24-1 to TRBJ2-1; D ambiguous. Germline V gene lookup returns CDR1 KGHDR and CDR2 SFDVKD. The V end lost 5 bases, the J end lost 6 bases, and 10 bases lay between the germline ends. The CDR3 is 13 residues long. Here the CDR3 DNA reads TGTGCCACCAGTGTAGTGGGTACCAATGAGCAGTTCTTC. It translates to CATSVVGTNEQFF.

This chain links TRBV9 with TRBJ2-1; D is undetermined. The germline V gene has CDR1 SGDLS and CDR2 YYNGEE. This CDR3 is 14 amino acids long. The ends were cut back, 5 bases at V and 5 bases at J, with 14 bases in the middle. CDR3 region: CASSPPHADNEQFF. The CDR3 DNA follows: TGTGCCAGCAGTCCCCCCCACGCAGACAATGAGCAGTTCTTC.

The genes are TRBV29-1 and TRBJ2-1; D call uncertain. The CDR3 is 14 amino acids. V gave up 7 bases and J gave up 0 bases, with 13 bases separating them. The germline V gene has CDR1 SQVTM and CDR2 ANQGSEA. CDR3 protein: CSAVPSDSYNEQFF. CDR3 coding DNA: TGCAGCGCCGTCCCTTCGGACTCCTACAATGAGCAGTTCTTC.

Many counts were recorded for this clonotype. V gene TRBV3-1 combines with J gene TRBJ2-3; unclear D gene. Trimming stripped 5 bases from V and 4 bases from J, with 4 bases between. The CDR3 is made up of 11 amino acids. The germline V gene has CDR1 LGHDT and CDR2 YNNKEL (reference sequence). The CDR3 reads CASSSSDTQYF. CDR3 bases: TGTGCCAGCAGCTCGTCAGATACGCAGTATTTT.

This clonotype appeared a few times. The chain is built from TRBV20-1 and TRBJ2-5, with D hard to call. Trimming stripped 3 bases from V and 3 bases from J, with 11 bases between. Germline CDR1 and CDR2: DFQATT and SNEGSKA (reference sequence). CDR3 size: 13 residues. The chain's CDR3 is CSASRTQKETQYF. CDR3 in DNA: TGCAGTGCTAGTCGGACCCAGAAAGAGACCCAGTACTTC.

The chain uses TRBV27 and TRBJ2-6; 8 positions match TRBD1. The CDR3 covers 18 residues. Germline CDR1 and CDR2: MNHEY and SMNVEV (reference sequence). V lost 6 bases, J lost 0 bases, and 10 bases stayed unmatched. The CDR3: CASRPGTGFFSGANVLTF. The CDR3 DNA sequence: TGTGCCAGCAGGCCGGGGACAGGCTTCTTCTCTGGGGCCAACGTCCTGACTTTC. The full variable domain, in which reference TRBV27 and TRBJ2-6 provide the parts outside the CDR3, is EAQVTQNPRYLITVTGKKLTVTCSQNMNHEYMSWYRQDPGLGLRQIYYSMNVEVTDKGDVPEGYKVSRKEKRNFPLILESPSPNQTSLYFCASRPGTGFFSGANVLTFGAGSRLTVL.

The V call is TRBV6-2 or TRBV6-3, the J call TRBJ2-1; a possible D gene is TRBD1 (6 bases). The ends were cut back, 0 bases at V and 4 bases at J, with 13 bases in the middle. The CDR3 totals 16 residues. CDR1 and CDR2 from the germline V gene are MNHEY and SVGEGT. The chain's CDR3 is CASSYSSTGSYNEQFF. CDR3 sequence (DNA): TGTGCCAGCAGTTACTCGTCTACAGGGAGTTACAATGAGCAGTTCTTC.

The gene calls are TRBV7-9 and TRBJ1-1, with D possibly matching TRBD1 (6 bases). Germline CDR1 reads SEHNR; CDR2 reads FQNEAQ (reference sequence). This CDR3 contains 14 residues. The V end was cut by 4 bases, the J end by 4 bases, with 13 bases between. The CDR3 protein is CASSSGVRGTEAFF. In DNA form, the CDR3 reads TGTGCCAGCAGCTCAGGGGTCAGGGGCACTGAAGCTTTCTTT.

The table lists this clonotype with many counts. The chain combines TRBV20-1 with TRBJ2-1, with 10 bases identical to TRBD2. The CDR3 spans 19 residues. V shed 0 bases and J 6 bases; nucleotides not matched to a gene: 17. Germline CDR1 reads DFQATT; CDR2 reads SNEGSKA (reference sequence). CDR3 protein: CSARDSSGRAYRLVNEQFF. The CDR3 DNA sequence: TGCAGTGCTAGAGATTCAAGCGGGAGGGCCTATCGTTTAGTCAATGAGCAGTTCTTC.

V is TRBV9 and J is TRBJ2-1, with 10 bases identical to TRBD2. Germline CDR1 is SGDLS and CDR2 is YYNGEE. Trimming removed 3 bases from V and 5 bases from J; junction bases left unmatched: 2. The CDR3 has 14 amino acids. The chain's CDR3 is CASSGTSGHNEQFF. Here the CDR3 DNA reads TGTGCCAGCAGCGGGACTAGCGGCCACAATGAGCAGTTCTTC.

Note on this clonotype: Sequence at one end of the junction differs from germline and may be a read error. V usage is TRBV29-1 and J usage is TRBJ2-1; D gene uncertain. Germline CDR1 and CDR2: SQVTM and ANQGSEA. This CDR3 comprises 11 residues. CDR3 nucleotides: TGCAGCGTTGCCGATTACCCCGAGGAGATCTTC. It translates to CSVADYPEEIF.

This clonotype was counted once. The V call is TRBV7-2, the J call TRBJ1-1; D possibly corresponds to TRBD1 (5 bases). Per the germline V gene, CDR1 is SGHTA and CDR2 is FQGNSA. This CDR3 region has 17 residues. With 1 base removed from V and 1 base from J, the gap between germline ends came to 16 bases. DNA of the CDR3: TGTGCCAGCAGCTTAGAAGGAACGCGGACAAGGAACACTGAAGCTTTCTTT. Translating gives CASSLEGTRTRNTEAFF.

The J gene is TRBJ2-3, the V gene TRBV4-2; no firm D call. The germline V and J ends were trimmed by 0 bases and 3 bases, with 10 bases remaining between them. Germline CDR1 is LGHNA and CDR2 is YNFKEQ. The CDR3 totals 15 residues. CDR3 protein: CASSQDSSRTDTQYF. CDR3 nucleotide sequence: TGTGCCAGCAGCCAAGATAGTTCGCGTACAGATACGCAGTATTTT.